This TCR beta chain was retrieved from a study of response to subunit inactivated influenza vaccine. Findings of the study overall: It was the authors' suggestion that each seasonal influenza vaccination recruits few new T cells.

J lost 4 bases, V lost 5 bases, and 7 bases had no gene match. CDR3 length equals 15 residues. Germline CDR1 reads SGHTA; CDR2 reads FQGNSA. A remark on this clonotype: As yet, its antigen is unknown.

MiXCR, run by TCRdb on the RT-PCR reads, gives a single entry per CDR3 protein. This table has approximately 680,000 distinct CDR3 sequences, around a sixth appearing once. The input for sequencing was PBMCs from blood, taken 11 to 12 days after vaccination. The rearrangement uses TRBV7-2 and TRBJ2-1, with 8 positions matching TRBD1. The clonotype was recovered from a man aged 45-60 years who received an inactivated influenza vaccine. For the CDR3, the DNA is TGTGCCAGCAGCAAAGACAGGGGCGAGTACAATGAGCAGTTCTTC. It encodes CASSKDRGEYNEQFF.